The 6 T cell receptor beta chains given below trace back to one sample, sequenced in a study of cytomegalovirus exposure and HLA in healthy donors. It was with 60 Vbeta and 13 Jbeta primers that the PCR ran. Generated by immunoSEQ multiplex PCR, the TCRdb table keeps only in-frame clones and is missing some. The repertoire holds more than 45,000 clones, 60% to 80% seen once, with 2.5% to 3% in the top ten. The specimen sequenced was PBMCs. These receptors were obtained from a woman aged 40 to 50 in good health and CMV-seropositive.

This clone was counted a single time. The chain recombines TRBV7-2 with TRBJ1-4; D gene uncertain. Germline V gene data show CDR1 as SGHTA and CDR2 as FQGNSA. Deletions cut 4 bases from V and 7 bases from J, with 10 bases between. The CDR3 is 13 residues long. DNA for the CDR3: TGTGCCAGCAGCTACCGTCGCGGTGAAAAACTGTTTTTT. Amino acid sequence: CASSYRRGEKLFF.

This clone was detected a few times. The genes are TRBV6-4 and TRBJ2-5; 12 bases are a match to TRBD2. J lost 5 bases, V lost 6 bases, and 7 bases had no gene match. Germline V gene data show CDR1 as MRHNA and CDR2 as SNTAGT. This CDR3 is built from 15 residues. The CDR3 loop reads CASREGLAGGETQYF. The CDR3 bases are TGTGCCAGCAGGGAGGGTCTAGCGGGAGGGGAGACCCAGTACTTC.

The V and J genes are TRBV6-1 and TRBJ2-7, with 8 bases lining up with TRBD1. CDR1 is MNHNS, CDR2 SASEGT, per germline. This CDR3 spans 14 amino acids. V dropped 5 bases and J dropped 2; count of bases not matched to a gene: 5. The CDR3 is CASSNRQGTYEQYF. The CDR3 bases are TGTGCCAGCAGTAACCGACAGGGGACCTACGAGCAGTACTTC.

The rearrangement links TRBV19 to TRBJ1-6, with TRBD1 identical over 7 bases. Trimming took 8 bases from V and 3 from J; bases not matched to a gene: 4. This CDR3 has 14 residues. CDR1 is LNHDA, CDR2 SQIVND, per germline (reference sequence). CDR3 amino acids: CASRGQHYNSPLHF. In DNA form, the CDR3 reads TGTGCCAGTCGGGGACAGCACTATAATTCACCCCTCCACTTT. The full variable domain, its missing parts supplied by reference TRBV19 and TRBJ1-6, is DGGITQSPKYLFRKEGQNVTLSCEQNLNHDAMYWYRQDPGQGLRLIYYSQIVNDFQKGDIAEGYSVSREKKESFPLTVTSAQKNPTAFYLCASRGQHYNSPLHFGNGTRLTVT.

The chain employs TRBV19 and TRBJ1-1; TRBD1 might be the D (5 bases). Between the trimmed V and J ends, which lost 4 bases and 4 bases, there was a span of 10 bases. CDR3 size: 13 residues. Germline V gives CDR1 LNHDA, CDR2 SQIVND (reference sequence). CDR3 bases: TGTGCCAGTAGTAGCAGGGAGGCCACTGAAGCTTTCTTT. Translated, it gives CASSSREATEAFF.

The J gene is TRBJ2-3, the V gene TRBV5-4; 11 nucleotides align to TRBD2. Germline loops: CDR1 SGHNT, CDR2 YYREEE (reference sequence). With V trimmed by 4 bases and J by 2 bases, 3 bases remained unmatched. This CDR3 contains 15 residues. The CDR3 loop reads CASSLTSGITDTQYF. The CDR3 nucleotides are TGTGCCAGCAGCCTGACTAGCGGGATCACAGATACGCAGTATTTT.